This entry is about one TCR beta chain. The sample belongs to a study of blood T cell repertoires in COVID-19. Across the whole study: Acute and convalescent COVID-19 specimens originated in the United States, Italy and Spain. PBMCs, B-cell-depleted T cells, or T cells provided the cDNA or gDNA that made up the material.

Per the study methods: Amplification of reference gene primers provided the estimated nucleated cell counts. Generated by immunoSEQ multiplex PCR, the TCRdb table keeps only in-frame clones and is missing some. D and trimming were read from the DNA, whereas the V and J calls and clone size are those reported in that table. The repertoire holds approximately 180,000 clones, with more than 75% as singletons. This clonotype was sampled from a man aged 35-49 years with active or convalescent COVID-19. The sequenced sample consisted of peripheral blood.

CDR3 sequence: CASSFLRSGAVGAEAFF. CDR3 DNA: TGTGCCAGCAGTTTTCTGAGATCAGGGGCGGTCGGCGCTGAAGCTTTCTTT. The V gene is TRBV27, the J gene TRBJ1-1; TRBD1 might be the D (6 bases). The CDR3 totals 17 residues. Trimming removed 3 bases from V and 6 bases from J, with 23 bases in between. The germline gives CDR1 MNHEY, CDR2 SMNVEV (reference sequence).